Shown below are 27 T cell receptor beta chains from a single sample sequenced in a study of blood T cell repertoires in COVID-19. Profiled with immunoSEQ multiplex PCR; TCRdb holds only in-frame clones, not every one. The sample shows about 260,000 clones, about 91% of them seen only once. Sequenced material: peripheral blood. All receptors come from a person aged 18 to 35 with COVID-19, enrolled during active disease.

The gene calls are TRBV2 and TRBJ2-3; D perhaps matches TRBD2 (5 bases). Germline CDR1 reads SNHLY; CDR2 reads FYNNEI. V was pared by 10 bases and J by 5 bases, with 10 bases between. This CDR3 is 11 amino acids long. CDR3 protein: CATAREDTQYF. The CDR3 DNA follows: TGTGCCACGGCTCGGGAAGATACGCAGTATTTT. Full variable domain (remainder filled in from reference TRBV2 and TRBJ2-3): EPEVTQTPSHQVTQMGQEVILRCVPISNHLYFYWYRQILGQKVEFLVSFYNNEISEKSEIFDDQFSVERPDGSNFTLKIRSTKLEDSAMYFCATAREDTQYFGPGTRLTVL.

This chain connects TRBV5-1 to TRBJ2-3; D perhaps matches TRBD2 (6 bases). The CDR3 has 15 amino acids. Germline-derived CDR1 and CDR2 are SGHRS and YFSETQ. The V gene lost 0 bases and the J gene lost 2 bases, with 10 bases spanning the gap. The CDR3 reads CASSLEGGATDTQYF. In DNA form, the CDR3 reads TGCGCCAGCAGCTTGGAAGGAGGGGCCACAGATACGCAGTATTTT.

The chain uses TRBV6-5 and TRBJ1-2; D possibly corresponds to TRBD1 (6 bases). Germline lookup yields CDR1 MNHEY and CDR2 SVGAGI. This CDR3 has 14 amino acids. V lost 7 bases, J lost 3 bases, and 15 bases lay in between. The CDR3 loop is CASNPQGSDYGYTF. DNA for the CDR3: TGTGCCAGCAACCCCCAGGGGTCCGACTATGGCTACACCTTC.

The chain's CDR3 is CATSDLDRYGNTIYF. Here the CDR3 DNA reads TGTGCCACCAGTGATTTGGACAGGTATGGAAACACCATATATTTT. The chain recombines TRBV24-1 with TRBJ1-3, with D maybe TRBD1 (6 bases). The V gene's germline CDR1 is KGHDR and CDR2 SFDVKD. V dropped 0 bases and J dropped 3 bases, with 8 bases sitting between them. The CDR3 contains 15 residues.

The chain is built from TRBV6-4 and TRBJ2-2, with 10 bases identical to TRBD2. Germline V gives CDR1 MRHNA, CDR2 SNTAGT. The CDR3 length is 14 residues. Trimming at V came to 0 bases and at J to 8 bases, leaving 0 bases not matched to a gene. Here the CDR3 reads CASSDSGLAGELFF. The CDR3 DNA reads as TGTGCCAGCAGTGACTCGGGACTAGCGGGGGAGCTGTTTTTT.

The chain is built from TRBV7-9 and TRBJ2-7; D may be TRBD2 (5 bases). Trimming took 0 bases from V and 3 from J, leaving 12 bases between them. The CDR3 has 15 amino acids. The germline V gene encodes CDR1 SEHNR and CDR2 FQNEAQ (reference sequence). This CDR3 reads CASSLAGDGNYEQYF. CDR3 sequence (DNA): TGTGCCAGCAGCTTAGCGGGAGATGGCAACTACGAGCAGTACTTC.

The chain joins TRBV24-1 to TRBJ2-1; 8 bases align to TRBD2. This CDR3 comprises 16 residues. Per the germline V gene, CDR1 is KGHDR and CDR2 is SFDVKD. The V gene end was trimmed by 4 bases and the J gene end by 7 bases; junction bases not matched to a gene: 11. The CDR3 DNA reads TGTGCCACCAGTGACCCTAAGCGGGAGAGTGGTAATGAGCAGTTCTTC. Its translation: CATSDPKRESGNEQFF.

The CDR3 loop reads CSASPGQGPPGYTF. The CDR3 DNA reads as TGCAGTGCTAGTCCGGGACAGGGGCCCCCTGGCTACACCTTC. V and J are TRBV20-1 and TRBJ1-2, with 10 bases identical to TRBD1. CDR3 length: 14 amino acids. Germline assignment: CDR1 DFQATT and CDR2 SNEGSKA (reference sequence). The trim removed 3 bases at V and 7 bases at J, leaving 8 bases unmatched.

The chain recombines TRBV10-1 with TRBJ1-6, with 8 bases lining up with TRBD1. CDR3 length: 15 amino acids. V lost 6 bases and J lost 7; bases outside the gene matches: 8. Germline CDR1 is WNHNN and CDR2 is SYGVQD (reference sequence). This CDR3 is CASRAGTGENSPLHF. The CDR3 bases are TGCGCCAGCAGAGCCGGGACAGGAGAAAATTCACCCCTCCACTTT.

V gene TRBV28 combines with J gene TRBJ2-7, with 10 bases lining up with TRBD2. The V gene end was trimmed by 1 base and the J gene end by 2 bases; junction bases not matched to a gene: 2. Germline V CDR1 and CDR2: MDHEN, SYDVKM. The CDR3 spans 15 residues. CDR3 DNA: TGTGCCAGCAGTTTATCAAGCGGGAGGGCCTACGAGCAGTACTTC. It codes for CASSLSSGRAYEQYF.

V gene TRBV14 combines with J gene TRBJ1-1, with TRBD1 as a possible D gene (6 bases). With 2 bases removed from V and 3 bases from J, the gap between germline ends came to 13 bases. CDR1 and CDR2 from the germline V gene are SGHDN and FVKESK. CDR3 size: 15 residues. CDR3 DNA sequence: TGTGCCAGCAGCCAATTACAGGGACGGGACACTGAAGCTTTCTTT. It translates to CASSQLQGRDTEAFF.

The chain has TRBV13 and TRBJ2-7, with 11 bases fitting TRBD2. After removal of 1 base from V and 5 bases from J, the junction contained 4 bases not matched to a gene. This CDR3 comprises 15 residues. Germline V gene sequence: CDR1 PRHDT, CDR2 FYEKMQ (reference sequence). The CDR3 loop is CASSLVAGGGNEQYF. The CDR3 nucleotides read TGTGCCAGCAGCTTAGTAGCGGGAGGGGGTAACGAGCAGTACTTC.

The chain links TRBV6-5 to TRBJ2-7, with unresolved D. Germline-derived CDR1 and CDR2 are MNHEY and SVGAGI. V lost 4 bases to trimming and J lost 2 bases, with 12 bases between them. This CDR3 contains 14 residues. The CDR3 DNA reads TGTGCCAGCAGTTCCACTACCACCACCTACGAGCAGTACTTC. It specifies CASSSTTTTYEQYF.

The V and J genes are TRBV28 and TRBJ1-4; TRBD1 matches 9 bases. CDR1 and CDR2 (germline): MDHEN, SYDVKM. J was trimmed by 8 bases and V by 4 bases; bases with no gene match: 5. The CDR3 runs 14 residues. The CDR3 spells CASSSGTGYEKLFF. The CDR3 region has the DNA TGTGCCAGCAGTTCCGGGACAGGGTACGAAAAACTGTTTTTT.

This chain connects TRBV5-1 to TRBJ1-1, with D possibly being TRBD1 (6 bases). Trimming pared 4 bases from V and 2 bases from J, leaving 9 bases between. The CDR3 consists of 13 residues. The V gene's germline CDR1 is SGHRS and CDR2 YFSETQ. This chain's CDR3 is CASSATGNTEAFF. CDR3 sequence (DNA): TGCGCCAGCAGCGCGACAGGCAACACTGAAGCTTTCTTT.

The V gene is TRBV18, the J gene TRBJ2-7, with 9 nucleotides matching TRBD1. Germline V gives CDR1 KGHSH, CDR2 LQKENI. CDR3 length: 14 amino acids. J was trimmed by 3 bases and V by 4 bases; bases with no gene match: 4. CDR3 coding DNA: TGTGCCAGCTCACGGGGACAGGGTATCTACGAGCAGTACTTC. Its protein is CASSRGQGIYEQYF.

The rearrangement joins TRBV19 to TRBJ2-7, with D maybe TRBD2 (5 bases). Germline V gene lookup returns CDR1 LNHDA and CDR2 SQIVND (reference sequence). V was pared by 3 bases and J by 5 bases, with 17 bases between. The CDR3 runs 15 residues. DNA for the CDR3: TGTGCCAGTAGTATCGGGGTGGGAGCAATGAACGAGCAGTACTTC. This sequence encodes CASSIGVGAMNEQYF.

The chain links TRBV4-1 to TRBJ1-2; D unclear. Germline lookup yields CDR1 MGHRA and CDR2 YSYEKL. The CDR3 length is 15 residues. Trimming took off 0 bases at V and 2 bases at J, with 10 bases between the two ends. Here the CDR3 reads CASSQDHGSNYGYTF. The CDR3 nucleotides are TGCGCCAGCAGCCAAGATCACGGGAGCAACTATGGCTACACCTTC.

The V and J genes are TRBV6-5 and TRBJ1-4; D unclear. V was shortened by 7 bases and J by 8 bases, with 17 bases between the two germline ends. Germline V gives CDR1 MNHEY, CDR2 SVGAGI. CDR3 length equals 14 residues. The CDR3 loop reads CASTPHVRGEKLFF. For the CDR3, the DNA is TGTGCCAGCACCCCACACGTCCGAGGGGAAAAACTGTTTTTT.

The chain is built from TRBV5-8 and TRBJ1-1; D may be TRBD1 (6 bases). This CDR3 is 10 amino acids long. The germline V gene has CDR1 SGHTS and CDR2 YDEGEE. V was cut by 2 bases and J by 11 bases, with 7 bases left in between. CDR3 DNA: TGTGCCAGCAGCTTTGGGGGCGCTTTCTTT. It yields the protein CASSFGGAFF.

This chain connects TRBV28 to TRBJ1-1, with TRBD1 matching 7 bases. The CDR3 is made up of 13 amino acids. From germline, CDR1 is MDHEN and CDR2 SYDVKM. V lost 1 base and J lost 7; bases outside the gene matches: 3. The CDR3 protein is CASSLLSGGEAFF. CDR3 nucleotide sequence: TGTGCCAGCAGTTTATTGTCAGGGGGTGAAGCTTTCTTT.

The rearrangement links TRBV7-9 to TRBJ2-1; a weak D match, TRBD2 (6 bases). Germline V gene lookup returns CDR1 SEHNR and CDR2 FQNEAQ (reference sequence). Trimming took off 2 bases at V and 7 bases at J, with 12 bases between the two ends. The CDR3 is made up of 14 amino acids. The CDR3 nucleotides read TGTGCCAGCAGCTTATTGGGGGAGGTAAATGAGCAGTTCTTC. Protein sequence: CASSLLGEVNEQFF.

The chain has TRBV13 and TRBJ2-6; TRBD1 matches at 9 bases. The CDR3 spans 20 residues. Germline assignment: CDR1 PRHDT and CDR2 FYEKMQ (reference sequence). V dropped 5 bases and J dropped 2; count of bases not matched to a gene: 16. The CDR3 sequence: CASSPRGWGTGSTGANVLTF. The CDR3 DNA reads TGTGCCAGCAGCCCCCGTGGGTGGGGGACAGGGTCCACTGGGGCCAACGTCCTGACTTTC.

This clone occurred once. The CDR3: CASSPKRRTGGVNEKLFF. The CDR3 DNA sequence: TGTGCCAGCAGTCCCAAACGTAGAACAGGGGGCGTAAATGAAAAACTGTTTTTT. The chain joins TRBV27 to TRBJ1-4; 9 bases align to TRBD1. Germline CDR1 reads MNHEY; CDR2 reads SMNVEV (reference sequence). J gave up 5 bases and V 5 bases, and 15 bases lay outside the gene matches. CDR3 length: 18 amino acids.

V gene TRBV5-1 combines with J gene TRBJ2-2; possible D gene TRBD2, 5 bases. The germline V gene has CDR1 SGHRS and CDR2 YFSETQ. This CDR3 has 17 amino acids. Trimming cost V 4 bases and J 5 bases, with 21 bases left between them. The CDR3 reads CASSNPPGQRETGELFF. CDR3 sequence (DNA): TGCGCCAGCAGCAACCCCCCGGGCCAGAGGGAGACCGGGGAGCTGTTTTTT.

In this sample, this clone turned up once. The chain is built from TRBV2 and TRBJ2-3; the match to TRBD1 covers 7 bases. Germline CDR1 reads SNHLY; CDR2 reads FYNNEI. The CDR3 consists of 16 residues. V lost 3 bases, J lost 3 bases, and 9 bases stayed unmatched. The CDR3 region has the DNA TGTGCCAGCAGTGATCTGGCCAGGGGGTTAACAGATACGCAGTATTTT. It encodes CASSDLARGLTDTQYF.

The rearrangement joins TRBV28 to TRBJ1-2, with D possibly TRBD1 on 5 matching bases. CDR3 size: 12 residues. V lost 7 bases and J 8 bases, leaving 14 bases between the germline ends. Germline CDR1 and CDR2: MDHEN and SYDVKM. The CDR3 region is CASTTGDSGYTF. CDR3 DNA: TGTGCCAGCACCACGGGGGATAGCGGCTACACCTTC.